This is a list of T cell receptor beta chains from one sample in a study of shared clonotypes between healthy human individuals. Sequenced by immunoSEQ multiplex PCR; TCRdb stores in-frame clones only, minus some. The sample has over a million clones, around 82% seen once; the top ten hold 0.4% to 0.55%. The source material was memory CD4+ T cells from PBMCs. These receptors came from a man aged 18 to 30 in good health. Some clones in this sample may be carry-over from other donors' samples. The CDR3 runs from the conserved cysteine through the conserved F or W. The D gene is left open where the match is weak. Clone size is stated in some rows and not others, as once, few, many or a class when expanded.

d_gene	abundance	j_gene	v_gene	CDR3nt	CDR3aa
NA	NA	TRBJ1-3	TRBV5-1	TGCGCCAGCAGCATTACGGCCGGGACGACTGGTTCTGGAAACACCATATATTTT	CASSITAGTTGSGNTIYF
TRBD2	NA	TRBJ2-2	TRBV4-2	TGTGCCAGCAGCCAAGGACTAGCGGGAGCGGGGGACACCGGGGAGCTGTTTTTT	CASSQGLAGAGDTGELFF
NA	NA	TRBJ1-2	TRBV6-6	TGTGCCAGCACCCCGGGGGACTATGGCTACACCTTC	CASTPGDYGYTF
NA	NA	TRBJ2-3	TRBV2	TGTGCCAGCAGCCAGGGGGGAATCGGCACAGATACGCAGTATTTT	CASSQGGIGTDTQYF
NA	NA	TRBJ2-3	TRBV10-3	TGTGCCATCAGTGTAAGGGGCGATACGCAGTATTTT	CAISVRGDTQYF
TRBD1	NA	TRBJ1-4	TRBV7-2	TGTGCCAGCAGCTTAGGGGACAGCAGCCGGGTAAAACTGTTTTTT	CASSLGDSSRVKLFF
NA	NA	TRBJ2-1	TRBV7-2	TGTGCCAGCAGCTTAGTTGTCGGGTCCAATGAGCAGTTCTTC	CASSLVVGSNEQFF
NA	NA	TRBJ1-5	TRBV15	TGTGCCACCAGCAGGGGGGGGGTTAACAATCAGCCCCAGCATTTT	CATSRGGVNNQPQHF
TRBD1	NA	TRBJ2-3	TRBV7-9	TGTGCCAGCAGAAAGGACAGGGGGCTAGATACGCAGTATTTT	CASRKDRGLDTQYF
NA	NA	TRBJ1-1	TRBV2	TGTGCCAGCAGTCCTATCGGTGTGAACACTGAAGCTTTCTTT	CASSPIGVNTEAFF
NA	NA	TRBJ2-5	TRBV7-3	TGTGCCAGCAGTCGGGAGTTGCAGGAGACCCAGTACTTC	CASSRELQETQYF
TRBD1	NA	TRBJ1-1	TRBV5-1	TGCGCCAGCAGCAAACCGCAGGGGGCTGACACTGAAGCTTTCTTT	CASSKPQGADTEAFF
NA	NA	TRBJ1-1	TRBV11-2	TGTGCCAGCAGCTTAGTGGGGAACACTGAAGCTTTCTTT	CASSLVGNTEAFF
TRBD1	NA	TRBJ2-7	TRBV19	TGTGCCAGTAGTGCGAACCCTGGGACAGTTTCCGAGCAGTACTTC	CASSANPGTVSEQYF
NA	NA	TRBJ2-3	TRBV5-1	TGCGCCAGCAGCTTCTCCGCTGCGGATACGCAGTATTTT	CASSFSAADTQYF
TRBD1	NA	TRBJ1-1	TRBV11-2	TGTGCCAGCAGCTTAGGATCGACAGGGCTCCTTGAAGCTTTCTTT	CASSLGSTGLLEAFF
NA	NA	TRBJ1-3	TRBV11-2	TGTGCCAGCAGCTCGATCCAGGGGACTGGAAACACCATATATTTT	CASSSIQGTGNTIYF
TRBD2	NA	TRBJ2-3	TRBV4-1	TGCGCCAGCAGCCAACGAAGAGGACTAGCGGGGACCACAGATACGCAGTATTTT	CASSQRRGLAGTTDTQYF
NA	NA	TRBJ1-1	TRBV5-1	TGCGCCAGCAGCTACCTACCAGCCACCGACACTGAAGCTTTCTTT	CASSYLPATDTEAFF
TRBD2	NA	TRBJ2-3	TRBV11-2	TGTGCCAGCAGCTTCGGAATGTCGGGAGGAGGTGGTACGCAGTATTTT	CASSFGMSGGGGTQYF
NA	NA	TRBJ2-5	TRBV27	TGTGCCAGCACCGCGTGGTCTTGGGAGACCCAGTACTTC	CASTAWSWETQYF
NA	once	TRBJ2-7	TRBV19	TGTGCCAGTGGAAGGACGGGCTACGAGCAGTACTTC	CASGRTGYEQYF
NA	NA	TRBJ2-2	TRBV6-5	TGTGCCAGCAGTTACGGGGGGAGAATTCACACCGGGGAGCTGTTTTTT	CASSYGGRIHTGELFF
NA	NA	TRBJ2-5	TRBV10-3	TGTGCCATCAGTGAGGCGACTATCAAAGAGACCCAGTACTTC	CAISEATIKETQYF
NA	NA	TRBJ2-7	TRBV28	NA	CASSTSGVSYEQYF
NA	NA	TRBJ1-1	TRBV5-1	TGCGCCAGCAGCTCCGGGACTCCGAACACTGAAGCTTTCTTT	CASSSGTPNTEAFF
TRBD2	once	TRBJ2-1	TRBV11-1	TGTGCCAGCAGCTTAGGGTATGGCGGGAGGAACCCCGCCTACAATGAGCAGTTCTTC	CASSLGYGGRNPAYNEQFF
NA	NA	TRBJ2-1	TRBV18	TGTGCCAGCTCACCGAAACTAGGCGAGCAGTTCTTC	CASSPKLGEQFF
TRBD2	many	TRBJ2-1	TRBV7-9	TGTGCCAGCAGCTTAGGTCGGTCCGCGGGAGTCTACAATGAGCAGTTCTTC	CASSLGRSAGVYNEQFF
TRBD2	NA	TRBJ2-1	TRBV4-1	TGCGCCAGCAGCCAAGCCGGGACTAGCGGGATTGGCACCTACAATGAGCAGTTCTTC	CASSQAGTSGIGTYNEQFF
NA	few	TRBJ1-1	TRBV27	TGTGCCAGCACCGATGAAGCTTTCTTT	CASTDEAFF
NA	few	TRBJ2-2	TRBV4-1	TGCGCCAGCAGCCACAATGAGAACACCGGGGAGCTGTTTTTT	CASSHNENTGELFF
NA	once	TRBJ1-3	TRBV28	TGTGCCAGCAGTCCCGTGGGGGGAAACACCATATATTTT	CASSPVGGNTIYF
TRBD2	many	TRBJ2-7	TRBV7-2	TGTGCCAGCAGCCCAGTCGGGAGCGGGACCTACGAGCAGTACTTC	CASSPVGSGTYEQYF
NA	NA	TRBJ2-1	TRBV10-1	TGCGCCAGCAGTCGTCGACGGGGGGCGAGCAATGAGCAGTTCTTC	CASSRRRGASNEQFF
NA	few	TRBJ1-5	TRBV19	TGTGCCAGTAGTATAGACCAGGGCAGCAATCAGCCCCAGCATTTT	CASSIDQGSNQPQHF
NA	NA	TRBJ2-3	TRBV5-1	TGCGCCAGCAGCTTGGCGCCAGTCGGCACAGATACGCAGTATTTT	CASSLAPVGTDTQYF
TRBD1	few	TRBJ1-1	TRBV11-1	TGTGCCAGCAGCCTACTCGGACAGGGGAGCGACCTGAATGCTTTCTTT	CASSLLGQGSDLNAFF